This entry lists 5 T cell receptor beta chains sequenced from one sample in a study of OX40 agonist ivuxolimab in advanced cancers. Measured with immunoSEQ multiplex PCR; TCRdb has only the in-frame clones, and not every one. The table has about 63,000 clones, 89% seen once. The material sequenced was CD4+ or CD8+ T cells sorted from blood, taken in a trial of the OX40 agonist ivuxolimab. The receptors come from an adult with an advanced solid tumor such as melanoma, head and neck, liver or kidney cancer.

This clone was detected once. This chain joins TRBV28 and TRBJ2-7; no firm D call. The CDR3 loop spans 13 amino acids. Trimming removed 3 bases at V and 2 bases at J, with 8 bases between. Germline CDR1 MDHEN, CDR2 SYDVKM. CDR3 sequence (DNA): TGTGCCAGCAGTTTTAACGCTGCCTACGAGCAGTACTTC. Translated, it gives CASSFNAAYEQYF. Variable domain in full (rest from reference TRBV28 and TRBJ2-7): DVKVTQSSRYLVKRTGEKVFLECVQDMDHENMFWYRQDPGLGLRLIYFSYDVKMKEKGDIPEGYSVSREKKERFSLILESASTNQTSMYLCASSFNAAYEQYFGPGTRLTVT.

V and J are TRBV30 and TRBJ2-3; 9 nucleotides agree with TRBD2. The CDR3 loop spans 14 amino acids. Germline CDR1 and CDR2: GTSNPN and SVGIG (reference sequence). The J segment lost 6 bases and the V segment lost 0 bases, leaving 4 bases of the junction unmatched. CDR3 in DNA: TGTGCCTGGAGTGTAAGCGGGGGGTCGGATACGCAGTATTTT. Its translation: CAWSVSGGSDTQYF.

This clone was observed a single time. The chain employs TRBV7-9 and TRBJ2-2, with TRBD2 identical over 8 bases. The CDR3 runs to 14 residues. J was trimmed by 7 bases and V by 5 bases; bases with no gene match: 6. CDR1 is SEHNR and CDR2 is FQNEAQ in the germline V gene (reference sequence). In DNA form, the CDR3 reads TGTGCCAGCAGCACCGGGACTAGAATCGGGGAGCTGTTTTTT. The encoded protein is CASSTGTRIGELFF. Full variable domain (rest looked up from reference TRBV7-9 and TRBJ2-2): DTGVSQNPRHKITKRGQNVTFRCDPISEHNRLYWYRQTLGQGPEFLTYFQNEAQLEKSRLLSDRFSAERPKGSFSTLEIQRTEQGDSAMYLCASSTGTRIGELFFGEGSRLTVL.

CDR3: CASSYSPADYTYEQYF. CDR3 nucleotides: TGTGCCAGCAGTTACTCGCCGGCGGACTACACCTACGAGCAGTACTTC. The chain employs TRBV6-6 and TRBJ2-7, with a tentative D call TRBD2 (6 bases). CDR3 size: 16 residues. Trimming removed 0 bases from V and 2 bases from J, with 14 bases in between. CDR1 and CDR2 from the germline V gene are MNHNY and SVGAGI (reference sequence).

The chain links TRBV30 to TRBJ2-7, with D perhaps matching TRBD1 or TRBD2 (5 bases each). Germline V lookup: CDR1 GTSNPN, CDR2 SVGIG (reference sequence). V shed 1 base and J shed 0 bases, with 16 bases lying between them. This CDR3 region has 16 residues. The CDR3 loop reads CAWSEWGRRISYEQYF. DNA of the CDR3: TGTGCCTGGAGTGAGTGGGGGAGACGGATCTCCTACGAGCAGTACTTC.